These T cell receptor beta chains were read from a single sample in a study of CD8+ T cells in alopecia areata. Data came from immunoSEQ multiplex PCR; TCRdb stores just in-frame clones and leaves some out. Among some 200,000 clones listed, under 60% were seen once. Sequenced here: CD4+ T cells sorted from blood, sampled at week 4, from a patient treated with tofacitinib. The receptors here all came from a human donor with alopecia areata. CDR3s include the opening cysteine and the closing phenylalanine or tryptophan. The order of the fields is J gene, clone size, D gene, V gene, CDR3 protein, CDR3 DNA. The D gene is left open where the match is weak. The size of a clone is reported for some rows only, either as once, few or many, or as a class for expanded clones.

>TRBJ1-1|.|TRBD1|TRBV14
CASSPLTGVNTEAFF
TGTGCCAGCAGCCCTTTGACAGGGGTGAACACTGAAGCTTTCTTT
>TRBJ2-1|few|.|TRBV5-6
CASSLVVANEQFF
TGTGCCAGCAGCTTGGTTGTGGCCAATGAGCAGTTCTTC
>TRBJ2-4|few|TRBD1|TRBV11-3
CASSTRTGGVAKNIQYF
TGTGCCAGCAGCACCCGGACAGGCGGTGTAGCCAAAAACATTCAGTACTTC
>TRBJ2-2|.|.|TRBV6-1
CASSEARGWTGELFF
TGTGCCAGCAGTGAAGCGCGAGGGTGGACCGGGGAGCTGTTTTTT
>TRBJ2-7|few|.|TRBV2
CASTSIPREQYF
TGTGCCAGCACCTCTATTCCCCGCGAGCAGTACTTC
>TRBJ2-1|.|TRBD2|TRBV29-1
CSVGGTSPFNEQFF
TGCAGCGTTGGGGGGACTAGCCCCTTCAATGAGCAGTTCTTC
>TRBJ1-6|.|.|TRBV14
CASSQAGNSPLHF
TGTGCCAGCAGCCAAGCTGGGAATTCACCCCTCCACTTT
>TRBJ2-2|.|TRBD1|TRBV28
CASSRDRGTGELFF
TGTGCCAGCAGTAGGGACAGGGGTACCGGGGAGCTGTTTTTT
>TRBJ2-1|.|TRBD2|TRBV7-3
CASRLDGGTHNEQFF
TGTGCCAGCAGACTGGACGGGGGGACTCACAATGAGCAGTTCTTC
>TRBJ1-5|.|.|TRBV4-1
CASSQALDRQPQHF
TGCGCCAGCAGCCAAGCATTAGATCGTCAGCCCCAGCATTTT
>TRBJ2-5|.|.|TRBV9
CASSGIPGRLETQYF
TGTGCCAGCAGCGGAATACCGGGGAGATTAGAGACCCAGTACTTC
>TRBJ2-2|few|.|TRBV11-2
CASSLAQGTGELFF
TGTGCCAGCAGCTTAGCTCAGGGTACCGGGGAGCTGTTTTTT
>TRBJ2-5|.|TRBD1|TRBV5-1
CASSLGDRKETQYF
TGCGCCAGCAGCTTGGGGGACAGGAAAGAGACCCAGTACTTC
>TRBJ1-2|.|TRBD1|TRBV29-1
CSVGTGTGGGYTF
TGCAGCGTCGGCACAGGGACAGGGGGCGGCTACACCTTC
>TRBJ1-5|many|TRBD1|TRBV2
CASRTGPSNQPQHF
TGTGCCAGCAGGACAGGGCCCTCCAATCAGCCCCAGCATTTT
>TRBJ2-1|.|TRBD1|TRBV7-2
CASSLLGQGLYEQFF
TGTGCCAGCAGCTTACTGGGACAGGGGTTATATGAGCAGTTCTTC
>TRBJ2-1|few|.|TRBV29-1
CSVTSNLYNEQFF
TGCAGCGTCACTAGCAACCTCTACAATGAGCAGTTCTTC
>TRBJ2-3|.|TRBD2|TRBV7-2
CASSPRTSGGRNTQYF
TGTGCCAGCAGCCCCCGGACTAGCGGGGGGCGAAATACGCAGTATTTT
>TRBJ2-5|.|TRBD1|TRBV9
CASSVQTGGEETQYF
TGTGCCAGCAGCGTACAGACAGGGGGTGAGGAGACCCAGTACTTC
>TRBJ1-1|.|TRBD1|TRBV18
CASSTRGLTREAFF
TGTGCCAGCTCAACCAGGGGGCTAACCCGTGAAGCTTTCTTT
>TRBJ2-2|.|.|TRBV7-8
CASSLDDRTRELFF
TGTGCCAGCAGCTTAGACGACCGGACCCGGGAGCTGTTTTTT
>TRBJ2-3|.|.|TRBV7-2
CASSNRQSTDTQYF
TGTGCCAGCAGCAACAGACAGAGCACAGATACGCAGTATTTT
>TRBJ1-6|.|.|TRBV2
CASGGVNFSPLHF
TGTGCCAGTGGTGGAGTTAATTTCTCACCCCTCCACTTT
>TRBJ2-3|few|.|TRBV2
CASRSGVTDTQYF
TGTGCCAGCAGATCGGGGGTTACAGATACGCAGTATTTT
>TRBJ1-1|.|.|TRBV6-5
CASSYSGSQAEAFF
TGTGCCAGCAGTTACTCAGGCAGCCAAGCTGAAGCTTTCTTT
>TRBJ1-1|.|.|TRBV13
CASSFIANTEAFF
TGTGCCAGCAGCTTTATCGCGAACACTGAAGCTTTCTTT
>TRBJ2-3|.|.|TRBV11-2
CASSSDLGGPTDTQYF
TGTGCCAGCAGCTCGGATCTCGGGGGCCCAACAGATACGCAGTATTTT
>TRBJ2-1|.|TRBD2|TRBV6-5
CASRLAGEYNEQFF
TGTGCCAGCAGGCTAGCGGGGGAGTACAATGAGCAGTTCTTC
>TRBJ2-7|.|.|TRBV5-1
CASSLGSSGSEQYF
TGCGCCAGCAGCTTGGGATCTAGTGGGAGCGAGCAGTACTTC
>TRBJ1-1|.|TRBD1|TRBV2
CASSDGTGRTEAFF
TGTGCCAGCAGTGATGGGACAGGGCGGACTGAAGCTTTCTTT
>TRBJ1-2|once|.|TRBV25-1
CASSDGYGYTF
TGTGCCAGCAGTGATGGCTATGGCTACACCTTC
>TRBJ2-7|.|.|TRBV9
CASSPRLTSSSYEQYF
TGTGCCAGCAGCCCACGGCTCACTAGTTCCTCCTACGAGCAGTACTTC
>TRBJ1-4|.|TRBD1|TRBV30
CAWNRGREKLFF
TGTGCCTGGAACAGGGGGCGTGAAAAACTGTTTTTT
>TRBJ2-7|.|.|TRBV5-1
CASSLPAALSEQYF
TGCGCCAGCAGCTTGCCAGCGGCCCTCTCCGAGCAGTACTTC
>TRBJ2-7|.|TRBD1|TRBV5-1
CASSLGDRVGPYEQYF
TGCGCCAGCAGCTTGGGGGACAGGGTGGGCCCCTACGAGCAGTACTTC
>TRBJ1-1|few|TRBD1|TRBV7-2
CASSSQTGTEAFF
TGTGCCAGCAGCTCTCAGACAGGGACTGAAGCTTTCTTT
>TRBJ1-6|.|.|TRBV7-2
CASSHPGLNSPLHF
TGTGCCAGCAGCCACCCCGGCCTGAATTCACCCCTCCACTTT
>TRBJ2-7|.|TRBD2|TRBV29-1
CSVEEAGGPVF
TGCAGCGTTGAAGAGGCGGGGGGGCCCGTCTTC
>TRBJ1-2|.|.|TRBV29-1
CSVEDRNYGYTF
TGCAGCGTTGAAGATAGAAACTATGGCTACACCTTC
>TRBJ2-5|.|.|TRBV2
CASTAETKETQYF
TGTGCCAGCACGGCCGAGACCAAAGAGACCCAGTACTTC
>TRBJ2-2|.|.|TRBV19
CASTRTGDAGELFF
TGTGCCAGCACCCGGACGGGGGATGCCGGGGAGCTGTTTTTT
>TRBJ1-1|.|.|TRBV29-1
CSVFRQLNTEAFF
TGCAGCGTTTTTCGGCAATTGAACACTGAAGCTTTCTTT
>TRBJ1-2|.|.|TRBV29-1
CSATSQGGGYTF
TGCAGCGCCACTAGCCAGGGCGGTGGCTACACCTTC
>TRBJ1-6|.|TRBD1|TRBV6-5
CASSLAGDSNSPLHF
TGTGCCAGCAGTCTCGCGGGGGACAGTAATTCACCCCTCCACTTT
>TRBJ1-2|.|.|TRBV5-6
CASSLVDTANYGYTF
TGTGCCAGCAGCTTGGTGGACACAGCTAACTATGGCTACACCTTC
>TRBJ2-7|.|TRBD2|TRBV4-1
CASSQEGLAGEQYF
TGCGCCAGCAGCCAAGAGGGACTAGCCGGCGAGCAGTACTTC
>TRBJ1-1|.|.|TRBV6-5
CASSYSSGVNTEAFF
TGTGCCAGCAGTTACTCGTCGGGGGTGAACACTGAAGCTTTCTTT
>TRBJ2-3|.|.|TRBV5-1
CASSSGLYTDTQYF
TGCGCCAGCAGCTCGGGACTCTACACAGATACGCAGTATTTT
>TRBJ2-1|.|.|TRBV25-1
CASSEWLSEQFF
TGTGCCAGCAGTGAATGGCTAAGTGAGCAGTTCTTC
>TRBJ2-2|.|TRBD1|TRBV27
CATQSGTGNTGELFF
TGTGCCACCCAGAGTGGGACAGGGAACACCGGGGAGCTGTTTTTT
>TRBJ1-1|.|.|TRBV6-5
CASSSTGRAPNTEAFF
TGTGCCAGCAGTTCCACGGGGAGGGCTCCGAACACTGAAGCTTTCTTT